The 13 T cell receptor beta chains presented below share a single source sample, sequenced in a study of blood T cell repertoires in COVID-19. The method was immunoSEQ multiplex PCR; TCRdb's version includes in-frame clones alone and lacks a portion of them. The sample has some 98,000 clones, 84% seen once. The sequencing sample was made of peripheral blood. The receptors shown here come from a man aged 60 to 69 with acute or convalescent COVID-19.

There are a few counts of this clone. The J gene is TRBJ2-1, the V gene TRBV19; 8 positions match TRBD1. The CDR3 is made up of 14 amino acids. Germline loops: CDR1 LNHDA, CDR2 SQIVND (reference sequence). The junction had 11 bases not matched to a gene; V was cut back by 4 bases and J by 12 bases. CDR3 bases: TGTGCCAGTAGTACCCACTCCCAGGACAGGGTGCAGTTCTTC. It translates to CASSTHSQDRVQFF.

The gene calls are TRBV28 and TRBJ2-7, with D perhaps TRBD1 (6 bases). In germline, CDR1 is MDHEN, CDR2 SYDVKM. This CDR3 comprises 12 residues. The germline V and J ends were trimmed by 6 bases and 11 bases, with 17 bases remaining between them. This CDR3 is CASSPSHRVEYF. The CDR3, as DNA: TGTGCCAGCAGCCCCAGCCACAGGGTTGAGTACTTC.

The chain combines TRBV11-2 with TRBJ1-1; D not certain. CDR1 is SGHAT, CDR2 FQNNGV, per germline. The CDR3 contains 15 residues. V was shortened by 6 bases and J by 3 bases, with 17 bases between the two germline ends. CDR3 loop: CASRTPGSVYTEAFF. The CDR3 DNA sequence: TGTGCCAGCAGGACACCAGGTAGTGTTTACACTGAAGCTTTCTTT.

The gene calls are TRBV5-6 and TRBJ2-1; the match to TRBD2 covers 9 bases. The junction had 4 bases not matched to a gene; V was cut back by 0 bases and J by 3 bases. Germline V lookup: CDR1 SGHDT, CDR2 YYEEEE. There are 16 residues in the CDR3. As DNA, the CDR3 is TGTGCCAGCAGCTTGGAGCGGGGGGACGTCTACAATGAGCAGTTCTTC. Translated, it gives CASSLERGDVYNEQFF.

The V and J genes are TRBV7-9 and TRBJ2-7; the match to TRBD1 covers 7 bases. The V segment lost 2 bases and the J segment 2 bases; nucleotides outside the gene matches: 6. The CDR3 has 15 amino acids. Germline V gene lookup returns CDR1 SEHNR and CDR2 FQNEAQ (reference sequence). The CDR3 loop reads CASSLTGAGAYEQYF. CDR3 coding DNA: TGTGCCAGCAGCTTAACAGGGGCTGGGGCCTACGAGCAGTACTTC.

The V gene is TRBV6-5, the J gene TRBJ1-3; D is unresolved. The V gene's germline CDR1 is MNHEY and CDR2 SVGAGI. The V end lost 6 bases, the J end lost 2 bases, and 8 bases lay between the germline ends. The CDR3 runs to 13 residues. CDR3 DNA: TGTGCCAGCAGACCGGGTCCTGGAAACACCATATATTTT. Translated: CASRPGPGNTIYF.

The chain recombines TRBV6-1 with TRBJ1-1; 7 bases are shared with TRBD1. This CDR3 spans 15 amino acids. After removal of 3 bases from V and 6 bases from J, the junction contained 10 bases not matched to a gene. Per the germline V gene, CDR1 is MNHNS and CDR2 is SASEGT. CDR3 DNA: TGTGCCAGCAGTGAGTCCCGGGACAGTTCAGCTGAAGCTTTCTTT. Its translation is CASSESRDSSAEAFF.

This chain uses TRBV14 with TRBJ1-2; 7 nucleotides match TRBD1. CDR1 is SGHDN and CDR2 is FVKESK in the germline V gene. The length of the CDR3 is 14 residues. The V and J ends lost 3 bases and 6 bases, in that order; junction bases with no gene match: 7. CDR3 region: CASSHFQQGNGYTF. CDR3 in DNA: TGTGCCAGCAGCCATTTCCAACAGGGGAATGGCTACACCTTC.

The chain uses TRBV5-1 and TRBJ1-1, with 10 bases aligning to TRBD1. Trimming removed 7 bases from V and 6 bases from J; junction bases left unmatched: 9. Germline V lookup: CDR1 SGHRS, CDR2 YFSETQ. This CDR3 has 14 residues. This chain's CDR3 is CASSTGGLSAEAFF. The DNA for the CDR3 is TGCGCCAGCTCGACAGGGGGCCTTTCCGCTGAAGCTTTCTTT.

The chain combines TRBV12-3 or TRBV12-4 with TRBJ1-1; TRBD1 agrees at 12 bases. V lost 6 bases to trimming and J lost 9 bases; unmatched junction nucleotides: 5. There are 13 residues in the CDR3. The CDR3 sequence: CASSRDRGPKAFF. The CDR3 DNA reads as TGTGCCAGCAGCCGGGACAGGGGGCCTAAAGCTTTCTTT.

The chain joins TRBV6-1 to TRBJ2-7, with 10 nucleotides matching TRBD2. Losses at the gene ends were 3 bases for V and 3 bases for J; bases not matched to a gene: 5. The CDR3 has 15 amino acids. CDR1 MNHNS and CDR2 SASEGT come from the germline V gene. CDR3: CASSEGAGGFYEQYV. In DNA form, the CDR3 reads TGTGCCAGCAGTGAGGGAGCGGGGGGGTTCTACGAGCAGTACGTC.

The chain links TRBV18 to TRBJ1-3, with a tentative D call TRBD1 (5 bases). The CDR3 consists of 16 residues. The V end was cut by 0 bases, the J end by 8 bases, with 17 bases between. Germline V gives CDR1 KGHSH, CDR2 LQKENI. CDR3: CASSPPLAGIVHTIYF. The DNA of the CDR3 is TGTGCCAGCTCACCACCGCTGGCAGGGATAGTCCACACCATATATTTT. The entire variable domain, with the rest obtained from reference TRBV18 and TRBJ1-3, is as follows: NAGVMQNPRHLVRRRGQEARLRCSPMKGHSHVYWYRQLPEEGLKFMVYLQKENIIDESGMPKERFSAEFPKEGPSILRIQQVVRGDSAAYFCASSPPLAGIVHTIYFGEGSWLTVV.

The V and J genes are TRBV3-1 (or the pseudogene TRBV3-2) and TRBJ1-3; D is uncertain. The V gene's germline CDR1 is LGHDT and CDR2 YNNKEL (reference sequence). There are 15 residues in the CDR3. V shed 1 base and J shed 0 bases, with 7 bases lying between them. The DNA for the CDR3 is TGTGCCAGCAGCCAAGTCTTCCTCTCTGGAAACACCATATATTTT. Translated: CASSQVFLSGNTIYF.